This is a list of T cell receptor beta chains from one sample in a study of shared clonotypes between healthy human individuals. Measured with immunoSEQ multiplex PCR; TCRdb has only the in-frame clones, and not every one. Seen here are hundreds of thousands of clones, around 72% observed once, and the top ten hold about 1.8%. The sequenced sample consisted of memory CD4+ T cells sorted from blood. These receptors were taken from a woman in her thirties in good health. The CDR3 runs from the conserved cysteine through the conserved F or W. A D gene is named only where the DNA matches it firmly. Where a row states a size, it is once, few, many or the class of an expanded clone; other rows omit it.

j_call: TRBJ2-1
d_call: TRBD2
clone_size: .
v_call: TRBV4-1
cdr3_nt: TGCGCCAGCAGCCCTGGTGGAGCGGGGTTCCGCAATGAGCAGTTCTTC
cdr3_aa: CASSPGGAGFRNEQFF

j_call: TRBJ1-2
d_call: TRBD1
clone_size: few
v_call: TRBV5-1
cdr3_nt: TGCGCCAGCAGCTTGGTAACGACAGGGGGTGGCTACACCTTC
cdr3_aa: CASSLVTTGGGYTF

j_call: TRBJ1-2
d_call: .
clone_size: .
v_call: TRBV2
cdr3_nt: TGTGCCAGCAGTGAAGGGGCAGCAAGAAACTATGGCTACACCTTC
cdr3_aa: CASSEGAARNYGYTF

j_call: TRBJ1-2
d_call: .
clone_size: .
v_call: TRBV6-1
cdr3_nt: TGTGCCAGCAGTGAGGCCCTTCCGGGCCCTAACTATGGCTACACCTTC
cdr3_aa: CASSEALPGPNYGYTF

j_call: TRBJ2-7
d_call: .
clone_size: few
v_call: TRBV7-8
cdr3_nt: TGTGCCAGCAGCTTAAGGGCCTACGAGCAGTACTTC
cdr3_aa: CASSLRAYEQYF

j_call: TRBJ1-5
d_call: TRBD1
clone_size: once
v_call: TRBV2
cdr3_nt: TGTGCCAGCACTGGACAGGGGAGCAATCAGCCCCAGCATTTT
cdr3_aa: CASTGQGSNQPQHF

j_call: TRBJ2-7
d_call: .
clone_size: .
v_call: TRBV6-5
cdr3_nt: TGTGCCAGCAACGCCGTCATAAATTCCGAGCAGTACTTC
cdr3_aa: CASNAVINSEQYF

j_call: TRBJ2-5
d_call: TRBD2
clone_size: .
v_call: TRBV5-4
cdr3_nt: TGTGCCAGCAGCTTGGCGCTAGCGGGAATACAAGAGACCCAGTACTTC
cdr3_aa: CASSLALAGIQETQYF

j_call: TRBJ1-3
d_call: .
clone_size: .
v_call: TRBV6-5
cdr3_nt: TGTGCCAGCAGTTCTAACCGGGTGGGGAACACCATATATTTT
cdr3_aa: CASSSNRVGNTIYF

j_call: TRBJ1-2
d_call: TRBD1
clone_size: many
v_call: TRBV5-4
cdr3_nt: TGTGCCAGCAGCTTTATTGACAGGGGTTTGCGAAGTGGCTACACCTTC
cdr3_aa: CASSFIDRGLRSGYTF

j_call: TRBJ2-7
d_call: TRBD2
clone_size: few
v_call: TRBV4-1
cdr3_nt: TGCGCCAGCAGCCTCCGGGGCACCCTCGGGACTAGCGGGAGGGCCTACGAGCAGTACTTC
cdr3_aa: CASSLRGTLGTSGRAYEQYF

j_call: TRBJ2-2
d_call: .
clone_size: .
v_call: TRBV6-6
cdr3_nt: TGTGCCAGCAAGAACACGAACACCGGGGAGCTGTTTTTT
cdr3_aa: CASKNTNTGELFF

j_call: TRBJ1-1
d_call: .
clone_size: .
v_call: TRBV2
cdr3_nt: TGTGCCAGCAGGGGGGACGGACACACTGAAGCTTTCTTT
cdr3_aa: CASRGDGHTEAFF

j_call: TRBJ2-7
d_call: TRBD1
clone_size: .
v_call: TRBV29-1
cdr3_nt: TGCAGCGTTAAGGGACAGGGGGTCGAGCAGTACTTC
cdr3_aa: CSVKGQGVEQYF

j_call: TRBJ1-4
d_call: .
clone_size: .
v_call: TRBV6-1
cdr3_nt: TGTGCCAGCTTGCTCAGGGGTGAAAAACTGTTTTTT
cdr3_aa: CASLLRGEKLFF

j_call: TRBJ2-7
d_call: TRBD1
clone_size: .
v_call: TRBV27
cdr3_nt: TGTGCCAGCAGATTTAAACCGGGACAGGTTACCTACGAGCAGTACTTC
cdr3_aa: CASRFKPGQVTYEQYF

j_call: TRBJ2-2
d_call: .
clone_size: once
v_call: TRBV10-2
cdr3_nt: TGCGCCAGCAGTCCCGGGACACAGAACACCGGGGAGCTGTTTTTT
cdr3_aa: CASSPGTQNTGELFF

j_call: TRBJ2-7
d_call: TRBD1
clone_size: .
v_call: TRBV4-1
cdr3_nt: TGCGCCAGCAGCCCACAGGGGGAGCGGCTCAAATCCTACGAGCAGTACTTC
cdr3_aa: CASSPQGERLKSYEQYF

j_call: TRBJ1-5
d_call: .
clone_size: .
v_call: TRBV19
cdr3_nt: TGTGCCAGTAGTGCATGGAATCAGCCCCAGCATTTT
cdr3_aa: CASSAWNQPQHF

j_call: TRBJ1-2
d_call: .
clone_size: .
v_call: TRBV7-6
cdr3_nt: TGTGCCAGCAGCTTAAACAGTCAGGGAGGCTACACCTTC
cdr3_aa: CASSLNSQGGYTF

j_call: TRBJ1-3
d_call: TRBD1
clone_size: .
v_call: TRBV30
cdr3_nt: TGTGCCTGGGGACAGGTTGAGGACACCATATATTTT
cdr3_aa: CAWGQVEDTIYF

j_call: TRBJ2-7
d_call: .
clone_size: .
v_call: TRBV7-2
cdr3_nt: TGTGCCAGCAGCTCGGTGGTTGGGGGCTGGTACGAGCAGTACTTC
cdr3_aa: CASSSVVGGWYEQYF

j_call: TRBJ2-7
d_call: TRBD2
clone_size: .
v_call: TRBV4-2
cdr3_nt: TGTGCCAGCAGCCAGGCCACTAGCGACCTCTCCTACGAGCAGTACTTC
cdr3_aa: CASSQATSDLSYEQYF

j_call: TRBJ2-2
d_call: TRBD2
clone_size: .
v_call: TRBV5-6
cdr3_nt: TGTGCCAGCAGGCTCCAATCGCGGGGGTCCCGGGAGCTGTTTTTT
cdr3_aa: CASRLQSRGSRELFF

j_call: TRBJ2-5
d_call: TRBD1
clone_size: .
v_call: TRBV6-5
cdr3_nt: TGTGCCAGCAGCCGTGCCGCGGACAGGGCTCGGGAGCAGTACTTC
cdr3_aa: CASSRAADRAREQYF

j_call: TRBJ1-2
d_call: .
clone_size: once
v_call: TRBV4-1
cdr3_nt: TGCGCCAGCAGCCACCCCATACAGGGTGTGTTTGGCTACACCTTC
cdr3_aa: CASSHPIQGVFGYTF

j_call: TRBJ2-5
d_call: .
clone_size: .
v_call: TRBV28
cdr3_nt: TGTGCCAGCAGTTTTCGGCCGTTGACTAGGGGTAGTTTCACGGAGACCCAGTACTTC
cdr3_aa: CASSFRPLTRGSFTETQYF

j_call: TRBJ1-1
d_call: .
clone_size: .
v_call: TRBV7-8
cdr3_nt: TGTGCCAGCAGCTCTAGGGAGGTCATGAACACTGAAGCTTTCTTT
cdr3_aa: CASSSREVMNTEAFF

j_call: TRBJ2-1
d_call: .
clone_size: .
v_call: TRBV2
cdr3_nt: TGTGCCAGCAGTGCAGAGAACCACAATGAGCAGTTCTTC
cdr3_aa: CASSAENHNEQFF

j_call: TRBJ1-2
d_call: .
clone_size: .
v_call: TRBV15
cdr3_nt: TGTGCCACCAGCAGACTCCGGCCAGGCCGGAACGAGGGCTATGGCTACACCTTC
cdr3_aa: CATSRLRPGRNEGYGYTF

j_call: TRBJ2-5
d_call: .
clone_size: .
v_call: TRBV5-6
cdr3_nt: TGTGCCAGCAGCCTTTACCTTCCCGGGGTGGCAGAGACCCAGTACTTC
cdr3_aa: CASSLYLPGVAETQYF